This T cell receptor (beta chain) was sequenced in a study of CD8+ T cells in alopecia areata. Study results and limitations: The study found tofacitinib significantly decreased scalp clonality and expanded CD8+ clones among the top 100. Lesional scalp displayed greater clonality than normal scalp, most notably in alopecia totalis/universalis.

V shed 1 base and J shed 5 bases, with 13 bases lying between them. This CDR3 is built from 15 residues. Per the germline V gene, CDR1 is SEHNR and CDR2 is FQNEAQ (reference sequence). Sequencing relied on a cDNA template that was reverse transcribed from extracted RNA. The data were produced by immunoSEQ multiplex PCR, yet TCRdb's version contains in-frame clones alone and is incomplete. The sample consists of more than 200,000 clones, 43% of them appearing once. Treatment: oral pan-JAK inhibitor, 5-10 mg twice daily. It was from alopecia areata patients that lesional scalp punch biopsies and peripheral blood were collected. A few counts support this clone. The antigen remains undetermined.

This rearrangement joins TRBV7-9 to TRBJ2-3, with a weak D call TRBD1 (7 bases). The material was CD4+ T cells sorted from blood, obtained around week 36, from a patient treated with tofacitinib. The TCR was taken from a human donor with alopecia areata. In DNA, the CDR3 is TGTGCCAGCAGCTTAGTTGCGCGGGACAGAGATACGCAGTATTTT. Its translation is CASSLVARDRDTQYF.